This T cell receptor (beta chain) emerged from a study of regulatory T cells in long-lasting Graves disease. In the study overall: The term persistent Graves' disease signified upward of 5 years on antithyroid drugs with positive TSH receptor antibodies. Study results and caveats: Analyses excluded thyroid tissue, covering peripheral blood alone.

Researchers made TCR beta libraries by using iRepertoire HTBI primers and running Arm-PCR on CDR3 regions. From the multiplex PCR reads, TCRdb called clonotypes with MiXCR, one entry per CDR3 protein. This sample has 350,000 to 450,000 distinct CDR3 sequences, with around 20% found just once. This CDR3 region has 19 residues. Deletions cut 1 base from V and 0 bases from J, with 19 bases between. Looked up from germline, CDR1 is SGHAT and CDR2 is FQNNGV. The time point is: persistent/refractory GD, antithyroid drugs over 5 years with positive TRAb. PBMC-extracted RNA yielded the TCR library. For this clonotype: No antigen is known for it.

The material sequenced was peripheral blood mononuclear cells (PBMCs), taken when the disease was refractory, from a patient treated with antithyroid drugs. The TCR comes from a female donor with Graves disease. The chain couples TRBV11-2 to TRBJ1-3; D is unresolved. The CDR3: CASSLGLMRETPSGNTIYF. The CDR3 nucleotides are TGTGCCAGCAGCTTAGGGCTTATGCGGGAGACTCCCTCTGGAAACACCATATATTTT.